Included here is one T cell receptor (beta chain) sequence, with context. TCRdb fed the reads into MiXCR, producing one record per CDR3 protein. The sample records hundreds of thousands of distinct CDR3 sequences, 17% being singletons. The record originates from a study of T cell repertoires in cytomegalovirus infection. Study background: Evidence of both CMV infection and a matching HLA type came from public TCR beta signatures.

The ends lost 6 bases at V and 2 bases at J; junction bases unmatched: 3. The CDR3 is 13 residues long. Looked up from germline, CDR1 is MDHEN and CDR2 is SYDVKM. This TCR was recovered from a human donor in good health (CMV status not recorded). Some clones in this sample may be carry-over from other donors' samples. The chain links TRBV28 to TRBJ2-7, with 8 nucleotides matching TRBD1. Source material: PBMCs. The CDR3 region has the DNA TGTGCCAGCAGGACAGGGGTCGCCTACGAGCAGTACTTC. Translated: CASRTGVAYEQYF.